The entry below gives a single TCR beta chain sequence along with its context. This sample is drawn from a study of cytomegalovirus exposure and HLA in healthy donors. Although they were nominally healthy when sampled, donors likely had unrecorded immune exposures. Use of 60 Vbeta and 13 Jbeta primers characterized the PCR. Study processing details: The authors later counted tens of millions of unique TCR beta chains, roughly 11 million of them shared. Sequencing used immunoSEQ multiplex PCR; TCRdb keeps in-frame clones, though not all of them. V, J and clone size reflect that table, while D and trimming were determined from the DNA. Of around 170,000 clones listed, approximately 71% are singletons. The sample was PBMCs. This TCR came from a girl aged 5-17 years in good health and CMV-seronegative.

As DNA, the CDR3 is TGTGCCAGCAGCTTGGGGACGACAGGGTTAGGAAACACCATATATTTT. Protein: CASSLGTTGLGNTIYF. The chain combines TRBV7-8 with TRBJ1-3; TRBD1 aligns across 7 bases. The CDR3 extends over 16 amino acids. Germline V gene data show CDR1 as SGHVS and CDR2 as FQNEAQ. Trimming took 3 bases from V and 4 from J; bases not matched to a gene: 9.